Shown below are 14 T cell receptor beta chains from a single sample sequenced in a study of OX40 agonist ivuxolimab in advanced cancers. Some clones are missing from TCRdb's copy, which holds only in-frame ones; the method was immunoSEQ multiplex PCR. The profile shows approximately 82,000 clones, just under 85% of them singletons. Source: CD4+ or CD8+ T cells sorted from blood, taken in a trial of the OX40 agonist ivuxolimab. These receptors were taken from an adult with an advanced solid tumor such as melanoma, head and neck, liver or kidney cancer.

The gene calls are TRBV2 and TRBJ2-7, with D tentatively TRBD1 (6 bases). V was pared by 3 bases and J by 2 bases, with 11 bases between. The CDR3 loop spans 14 amino acids. CDR1 and CDR2 from the germline V gene are SNHLY and FYNNEI. The CDR3 bases are TGTGCCAGCAGTGAGCCCAGGGGCCCCTACGAGCAGTACTTC. The encoded protein is CASSEPRGPYEQYF.

A word on this clone: One end of the junction does not line up with germline, which may come from a read error. V usage is TRBV5-4 and J usage is TRBJ2-3; TRBD1 agrees at 7 bases. Germline-derived CDR1 and CDR2 are SGHNT and YYREEE (reference sequence). The CDR3 is 15 amino acids. The CDR3 nucleotides are TGTGCCAGCAGATTGGGACAGTCAAACACAGATACGCAGTATTTT. Its protein product is CASRLGQSNTDTQYF.

CDR3 sequence reads: CASSLGPTGPNYGYTF. The CDR3 nucleotides are TGTGCCAGCAGCTTAGGCCCGACAGGGCCCAACTATGGCTACACCTTC. The chain employs TRBV7-9 and TRBJ1-2, with TRBD1 identical over 7 bases. The CDR3 covers 16 residues. The germline gives CDR1 SEHNR, CDR2 FQNEAQ (reference sequence). The junction had 7 bases not matched to a gene; V was cut back by 1 base and J by 2 bases.

Comments on this clone: An end of the junction does not agree with germline; a read error may underlie this. This rearrangement joins TRBV5-6 to TRBJ2-1; TRBD1 agrees at 11 bases. Germline V lookup: CDR1 SGHDT, CDR2 YYEEEE. CDR3 size: 16 residues. CDR3 loop: CVSSLSGTGGYNEQFF. CDR3 coding DNA: TGTGTCAGCAGCTTGAGCGGGACAGGGGGGTACAATGAGCAGTTCTTC.

This chain joins TRBV5-1 and TRBJ2-1; tentatively, D is TRBD1 (6 bases). The CDR3 is 14 residues long. V lost 0 bases, J lost 8 bases, and 12 bases lay in between. Germline CDR1 and CDR2: SGHRS and YFSETQ. The CDR3 is CASSLDRVTDEQFF. The CDR3, as DNA: TGCGCCAGCAGCTTGGACAGGGTCACCGATGAGCAGTTCTTC.

This clone has more than one count but fewer than ten. The chain employs TRBV7-9 and TRBJ1-2; 7 nucleotides align to TRBD1. Germline V CDR1 and CDR2: SEHNR, FQNEAQ (reference sequence). The CDR3 loop spans 16 amino acids. The J segment lost 8 bases and the V segment lost 5 bases, leaving 17 bases of the junction unmatched. DNA for the CDR3: TGTGCCAGCAGCAAAGCAACAGGGGCGGTACTGGACGGCTACACCTTC. It translates to CASSKATGAVLDGYTF.

The chain couples TRBV27 to TRBJ1-3; no clear D. V lost 0 bases and J lost 0, with 3 bases in between. In germline, CDR1 is MNHEY, CDR2 SMNVEV (reference sequence). This CDR3 region has 14 residues. The CDR3: CASSLSGSGNTIYF. The DNA of the CDR3 is TGTGCCAGCAGTTTATCGGGCTCTGGAAACACCATATATTTT.

Only a few counts were recorded for this clone. The chain combines TRBV7-2 with TRBJ2-3, with D possibly being TRBD1 or TRBD2 (5 bases each). This CDR3 spans 15 amino acids. V was pared by 0 bases and J by 6 bases, with 13 bases between. Germline loops: CDR1 SGHTA, CDR2 FQGNSA. The CDR3, as DNA: TGTGCCAGCAGCTTAGCGGGTGTGGGGGTGGATACGCAGTATTTT. It codes for CASSLAGVGVDTQYF.

The rearrangement joins TRBV29-1 to TRBJ2-1; a possible D gene is TRBD1 (6 bases). From germline, CDR1 is SQVTM and CDR2 ANQGSEA. CDR3 length: 11 amino acids. Trimming removed 5 bases from V and 8 bases from J, with 10 bases in between. CDR3 bases: TGCAGCGTTCGTACAGGGTATGAGCAGTTCTTC. Its protein product is CSVRTGYEQFF.

The chain couples TRBV19 to TRBJ1-5; 9 bases are shared with TRBD1. The germline V gene has CDR1 LNHDA and CDR2 SQIVND (reference sequence). The CDR3 has 15 amino acids. V dropped 7 bases and J dropped 4; count of bases not matched to a gene: 8. CDR3 sequence (DNA): TGTGCCAGTACCCTGGGACAGGGACGGAATCAGCCCCAGCATTTT. Its translation: CASTLGQGRNQPQHF.

The count of this clone is one. The gene calls are TRBV6-1 and TRBJ1-4; 11 nucleotides match TRBD1. CDR1 MNHNS and CDR2 SASEGT come from the germline V gene. The CDR3 is made up of 15 amino acids. Losses at the gene ends were 2 bases for V and 8 bases for J; bases not matched to a gene: 4. CDR3 sequence: CASSEPRTGGEKLFF. In DNA, the CDR3 is TGTGCCAGCAGTGAACCCAGGACAGGGGGCGAAAAACTGTTTTTT.

Points on this clone: Other DNA sequences of this sample code for an identical CDR3. The chain combines TRBV7-2 with TRBJ1-1; D is unclear. Germline V lookup: CDR1 SGHTA, CDR2 FQGNSA. Deletions cut 2 bases from V and 1 base from J, with 5 bases between. The CDR3 has 13 amino acids. CDR3: CASSLTENTEAFF. CDR3 nucleotide sequence: TGTGCCAGCAGCTTAACCGAGAACACTGAAGCTTTCTTT.

The chain recombines TRBV30 with TRBJ1-6, with 10 bases that match TRBD1. CDR1 GTSNPN and CDR2 SVGIG come from the germline V gene (reference sequence). This CDR3 comprises 13 residues. The trim removed 5 bases at V and 10 bases at J, leaving 5 bases unmatched. The CDR3 region is CAWRGQGQSPLHF. The CDR3 nucleotides are TGTGCCTGGCGGGGACAGGGGCAATCACCCCTCCACTTT.

CDR3 nucleotide sequence: TGTGCCAGCAGCGTCGGGGAGAACAATTCACCCCTCCACTTT. This codes for CASSVGENNSPLHF. The chain uses TRBV9 and TRBJ1-6; D not certain. This CDR3 has 14 amino acids. Germline-derived CDR1 and CDR2 are SGDLS and YYNGEE. Trimming removed 2 bases at V and 7 bases at J, with 10 bases between. Full variable domain (rest looked up from reference TRBV9 and TRBJ1-6): DSGVTQTPKHLITATGQRVTLRCSPRSGDLSVYWYQQSLDQGLQFLIQYYNGEERAKGNILERFSAQQFPDLHSELNLSSLELGDSALYFCASSVGENNSPLHFGNGTRLTVT.